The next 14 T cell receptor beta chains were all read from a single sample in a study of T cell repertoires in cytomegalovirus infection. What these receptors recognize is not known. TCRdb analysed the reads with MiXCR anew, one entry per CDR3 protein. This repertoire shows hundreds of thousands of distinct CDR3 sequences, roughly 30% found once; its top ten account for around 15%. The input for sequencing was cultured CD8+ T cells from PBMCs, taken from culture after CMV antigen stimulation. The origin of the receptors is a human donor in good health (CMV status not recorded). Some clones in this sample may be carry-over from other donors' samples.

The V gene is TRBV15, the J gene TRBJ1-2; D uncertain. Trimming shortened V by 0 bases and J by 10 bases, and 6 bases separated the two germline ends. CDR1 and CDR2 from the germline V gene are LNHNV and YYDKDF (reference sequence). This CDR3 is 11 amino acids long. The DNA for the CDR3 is TGTGCCACCAGCAGAGAGATTTTCTACACCTTC. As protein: CATSREIFYTF.

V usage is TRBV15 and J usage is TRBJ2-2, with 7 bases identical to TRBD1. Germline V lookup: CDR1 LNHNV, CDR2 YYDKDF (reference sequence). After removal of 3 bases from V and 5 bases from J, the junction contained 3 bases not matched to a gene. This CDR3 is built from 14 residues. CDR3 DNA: TGTGCCACCAGCAGGGCAGGGGGTACCGGGGAGCTGTTTTTT. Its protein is CATSRAGGTGELFF.

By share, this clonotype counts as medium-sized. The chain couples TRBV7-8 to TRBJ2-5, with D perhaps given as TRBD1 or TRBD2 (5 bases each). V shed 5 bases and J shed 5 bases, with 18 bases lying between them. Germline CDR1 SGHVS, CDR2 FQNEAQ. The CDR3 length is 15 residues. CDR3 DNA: TGTGCCAGCAGCCCATTTCGGGGCTTTGGTGAGACCCAGTACTTC. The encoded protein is CASSPFRGFGETQYF. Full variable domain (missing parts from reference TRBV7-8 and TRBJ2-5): GAGVSQSPRYKVAKRGQDVALRCDPISGHVSLFWYQQALGQGPEFLTYFQNEAQLDKSGLPSDRFFAERPEGSVSTLKIQRTQQEDSAVYLCASSPFRGFGETQYFGPGTRLLVL.

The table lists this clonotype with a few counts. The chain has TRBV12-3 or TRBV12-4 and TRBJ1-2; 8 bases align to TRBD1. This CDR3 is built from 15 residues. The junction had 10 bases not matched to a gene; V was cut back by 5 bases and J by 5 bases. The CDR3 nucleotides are TGTGCCAGCAGTGCCCTGACAGGGGAGGATTATGGCTACACCTTC. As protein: CASSALTGEDYGYTF.

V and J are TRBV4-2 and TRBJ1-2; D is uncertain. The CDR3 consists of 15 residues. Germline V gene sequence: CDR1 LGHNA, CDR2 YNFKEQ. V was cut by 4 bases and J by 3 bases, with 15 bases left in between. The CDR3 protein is CASSPEVGGYYGYTF. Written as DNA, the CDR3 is TGTGCCAGCAGCCCCGAGGTAGGAGGATACTATGGCTACACCTTC.

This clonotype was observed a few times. CDR3 loop: CASSFDAGRSYEQYF. The CDR3 bases are TGTGCCAGCAGCTTTGACGCTGGACGCTCCTACGAGCAGTACTTC. This chain uses TRBV7-9 with TRBJ2-7; D gene unclear. V was clipped by 3 bases and J by 0 bases, with 12 bases between them. CDR3 length equals 15 residues. The V gene's germline CDR1 is SEHNR and CDR2 FQNEAQ (reference sequence).

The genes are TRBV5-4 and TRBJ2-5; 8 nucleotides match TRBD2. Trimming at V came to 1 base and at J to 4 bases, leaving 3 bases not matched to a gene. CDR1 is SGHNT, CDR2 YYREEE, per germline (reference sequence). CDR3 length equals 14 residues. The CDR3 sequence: CASSLSGGLETQYF. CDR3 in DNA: TGTGCCAGCAGCTTGAGCGGGGGTTTAGAGACCCAGTACTTC.

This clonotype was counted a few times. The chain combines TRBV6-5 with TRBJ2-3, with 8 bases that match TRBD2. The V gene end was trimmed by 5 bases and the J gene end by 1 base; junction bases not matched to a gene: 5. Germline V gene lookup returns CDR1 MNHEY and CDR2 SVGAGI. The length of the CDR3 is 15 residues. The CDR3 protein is CASSVSGARTDTQYF. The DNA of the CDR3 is TGTGCCAGCAGTGTTAGCGGGGCCCGCACAGATACGCAGTATTTT.

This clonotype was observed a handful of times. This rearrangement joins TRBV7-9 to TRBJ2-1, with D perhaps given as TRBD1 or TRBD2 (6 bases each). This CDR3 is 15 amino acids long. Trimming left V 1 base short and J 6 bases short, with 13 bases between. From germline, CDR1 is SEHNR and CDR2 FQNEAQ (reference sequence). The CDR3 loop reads CASSLEWGRGNEQFF. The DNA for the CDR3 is TGTGCCAGCAGCTTAGAATGGGGGCGGGGCAATGAGCAGTTCTTC.

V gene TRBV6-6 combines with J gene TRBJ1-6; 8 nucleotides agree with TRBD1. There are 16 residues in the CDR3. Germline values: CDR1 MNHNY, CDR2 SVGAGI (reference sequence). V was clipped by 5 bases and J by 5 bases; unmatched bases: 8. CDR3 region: CASSLLPGQDNSPLHF. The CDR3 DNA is TGTGCCAGCAGTCTACTCCCGGGACAGGATAATTCACCCCTCCACTTT.

The CDR3 spells CASSPRGRGLETQYF. The CDR3 DNA is TGTGCCAGCAGTCCCCGGGGCAGGGGGCTAGAGACCCAGTACTTC. This chain joins TRBV27 and TRBJ2-5, with 8 bases fitting TRBD1. Trimming removed 5 bases from V and 4 bases from J; junction bases left unmatched: 9. Germline CDR1 MNHEY, CDR2 SMNVEV (reference sequence). The CDR3 sequence is 15 residues long.

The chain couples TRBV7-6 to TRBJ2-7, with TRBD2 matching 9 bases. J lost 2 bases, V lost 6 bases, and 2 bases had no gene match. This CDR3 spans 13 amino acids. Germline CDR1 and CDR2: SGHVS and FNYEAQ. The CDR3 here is CASSRTSAYEQYV. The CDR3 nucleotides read TGTGCCAGCAGTCGGACTAGCGCCTACGAGCAGTACGTC.

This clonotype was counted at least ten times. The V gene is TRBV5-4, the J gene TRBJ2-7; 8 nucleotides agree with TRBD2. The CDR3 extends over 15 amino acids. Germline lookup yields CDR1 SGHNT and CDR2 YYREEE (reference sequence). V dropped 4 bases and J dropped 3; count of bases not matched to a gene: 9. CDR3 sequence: CASSLGAGGFYEQYF. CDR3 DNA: TGTGCCAGCAGCCTGGGGGCGGGGGGATTCTACGAGCAGTACTTC.

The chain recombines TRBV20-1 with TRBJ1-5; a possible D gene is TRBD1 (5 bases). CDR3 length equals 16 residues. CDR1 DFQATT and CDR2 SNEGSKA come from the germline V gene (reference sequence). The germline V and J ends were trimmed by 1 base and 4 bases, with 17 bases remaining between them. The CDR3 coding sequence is TGCAGTGCTAGAGTCCCCTTGGTCGGGGGGAATCAGCCCCAGCATTTT. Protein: CSARVPLVGGNQPQHF.